The source of this TCR beta chain is a study of T cell repertoires in cytomegalovirus infection. The CDR3 consists of 14 residues. CDR1 and CDR2 (germline): MNHEY, SVGEGT. Trimming pared 7 bases from V and 3 bases from J, leaving 14 bases between. Study results and caveats: People with CMV and the relevant HLA were identified by cumulative public TCR beta family frequency.

TCRdb itself ran the reads through MiXCR, one entry per CDR3 protein. The top ten clones hold 6.5% to 10% of a sample with about 600,000 distinct CDR3 sequences, roughly 24% of them seen once. At least ten counts were recorded for this clonotype. Antigen specificity is unknown. This sequence was found in a human donor in good health (CMV status not recorded). Some clones in this sample may be carry-over from other donors' samples. The sample taken for sequencing was CD8+ T cells from PBMCs. This chain links TRBV6-2 or TRBV6-3 with TRBJ2-3, with unresolved D. The CDR3 sequence is CASTLFGQTDTQYF. CDR3 in DNA: TGTGCCAGCACTCTGTTCGGGCAGACAGATACGCAGTATTTT.